This TCR beta chain was observed in a study of radiotherapy plus CTLA-4 blockade in lung cancer. Study-level information: Objective response was observed in around a sixth of patients, and disease control in 30% to 35%. Notes on the study in general: Radiotherapy was combined with ipilimumab, and tumor-derived TCR clones then expanded in blood. Per reports, early blood T cell clone dynamics, plus interferon-beta, forecast response most strongly.

Produced via immunoSEQ multiplex PCR; TCRdb's table is partial and in-frame only. The sample contains fewer than 95,000 clones, about four fifths of which appear only once. Treatment of patients with chemo-refractory metastatic non-small-cell lung cancer consisted of focal radiation plus CTLA-4 blockade with ipilimumab. The germline V and J ends were trimmed by 5 bases and 5 bases, with 20 bases remaining between them. CDR1 and CDR2 from the germline V gene are SGHVS and FQNEAQ. The CDR3 has 16 amino acids. Worth noting for this clone: Its antigen is unidentified.

Sequenced here: peripheral blood, sampled from a patient treated with radiotherapy plus ipilimumab. The TCR originated in a human donor with non-small cell lung cancer who had stable disease on radiotherapy plus ipilimumab. The rearrangement uses TRBV7-8 and TRBJ2-3; D is perhaps TRBD2 (5 bases). The DNA of the CDR3 is TGTGCCAGCAGCCCCGAGCTCCCAACCCGGGGAGATACGCAGTATTTT. It encodes CASSPELPTRGDTQYF.